One and the same sample provided the 11 T cell receptor beta chains below, sequenced in a study of CD4 T cells in relation to SARS-CoV-2 and coronaviruses listed by TCRdb under 2021. CD4+ T cells from unexposed donors were collected before the COVID-19 pandemic (2011-2018). The EasySep CD4+ T cell isolation kit was used to isolate CD4+ T cells once the cultures had run for ten to eleven days. Library construction relied on the immunoSEQ multiplex PCR assay. TCRdb took this table from immuneACCESS and kept in-frame rearrangements with V and J called. Such tables lack part of the clones; where checked against another copy, unresolved V genes explain under half of the gap, and the rest is unexplained. Recorded for this sample are about 18,000 clones; approximately 77% of them occurred a single time. Roughly a quarter of the sample comes from the top ten. Which antigens these TCRs recognize remains unknown.

The sequencing input was CD4+ T cells from PBMCs, cultured in vitro. Source of these receptors: a human donor in good health.

This CDR3 reads CASSWGWGRDTEAFF. DNA of the CDR3: TGTGCCAGCAGCTGGGGATGGGGCCGTGACACTGAAGCTTTCTTT. The chain employs TRBV5-4 and TRBJ1-1; the D gene is possibly TRBD1 (5 bases). Germline CDR1 SGHNT, CDR2 YYREEE (reference sequence). V was cut by 3 bases and J by 3 bases, with 15 bases left in between. The CDR3 covers 15 residues.

The V call is TRBV5-1, the J call TRBJ1-6; possible D gene TRBD1, 6 bases. CDR3 length equals 19 residues. V was clipped by 1 base and J by 5 bases, with 22 bases between them. Per germline, CDR1 SGHRS and CDR2 YFSETQ. The CDR3 protein is CASSLSGHLGGGHNSPLHF. The CDR3 DNA sequence: TGCGCCAGCAGCTTGTCGGGACATCTAGGAGGTGGCCATAATTCACCCCTCCACTTT.

This rearrangement joins TRBV7-9 to TRBJ1-4, with D unclear. Germline CDR1 is SEHNR and CDR2 is FQNEAQ (reference sequence). The CDR3 consists of 14 residues. The ends were cut back, 4 bases at V and 8 bases at J, with 14 bases in the middle. CDR3 region: CASSSSGLGEKLFF. The CDR3 DNA follows: TGTGCCAGCAGCTCCTCCGGCCTAGGGGAAAAACTGTTTTTT. Full variable domain (outside the CDR3, taken from reference TRBV7-9 and TRBJ1-4): DTGVSQNPRHKITKRGQNVTFRCDPISEHNRLYWYRQTLGQGPEFLTYFQNEAQLEKSRLLSDRFSAERPKGSFSTLEIQRTEQGDSAMYLCASSSSGLGEKLFFGSGTQLSVL.

The chain combines TRBV6-6 with TRBJ2-7; 13 positions match TRBD2. Trimming removed 1 base from V and 2 bases from J; junction bases left unmatched: 2. This CDR3 has 16 residues. Germline V CDR1 and CDR2: MNHNY, SVGAGI (reference sequence). The CDR3 DNA follows: TGTGCCAGCAGTTACTGGACTAGCGGGAGTGCCTACGAGCAGTACTTC. This sequence encodes CASSYWTSGSAYEQYF.

The chain couples TRBV2 to TRBJ1-5; no firm D call. The CDR3 has 13 residues. V lost 5 bases to trimming and J lost 5 bases, with 10 bases between them. Per the germline V gene, CDR1 is SNHLY and CDR2 is FYNNEI. CDR3 sequence reads: CASSNPPDQPQHF. The CDR3 bases are TGTGCCAGCAGTAACCCACCTGATCAGCCCCAGCATTTT.

Here the CDR3 reads CSASRQENTEAFF. The CDR3 DNA is TGCAGTGCTAGTCGGCAGGAGAACACTGAAGCTTTCTTT. The chain recombines TRBV20-1 with TRBJ1-1; D gene ambiguous. Trimming pared 3 bases from V and 1 base from J, leaving 9 bases between. This CDR3 has 13 amino acids. In germline, CDR1 is DFQATT, CDR2 SNEGSKA (reference sequence).

The chain recombines TRBV6-1 with TRBJ1-2; 7 bases are shared with TRBD1. The V segment lost 0 bases and the J segment 8 bases; nucleotides outside the gene matches: 9. Germline-derived CDR1 and CDR2 are MNHNS and SASEGT. The CDR3 totals 15 residues. The CDR3 loop is CASSEALQGGNGYTF. The CDR3 region has the DNA TGTGCCAGCAGTGAAGCGCTTCAAGGGGGCAACGGCTACACCTTC.

About this clone itself: A much more abundant neighbour one base away suggests this may be a read error. The V gene is TRBV5-4, the J gene TRBJ2-7; D is possibly TRBD2 (5 bases). CDR1 and CDR2 from the germline V gene are SGHNT and YYREEE (reference sequence). This CDR3 contains 14 residues. The germline V and J ends were trimmed by 0 bases and 0 bases, with 7 bases remaining between them. CDR3 in DNA: TGTGCCAGCAGCTTGGCCGGGAACTCCTACGAGCAGTACTTC. Encoded protein: CASSLAGNSYEQYF.

V and J are TRBV5-1 and TRBJ2-7; D may correspond to TRBD1 or TRBD2 (5 bases each). This CDR3 is 18 amino acids long. V was cut by 0 bases and J by 4 bases, with 23 bases left in between. Germline V gives CDR1 SGHRS, CDR2 YFSETQ. In nucleotides, the CDR3 is TGCGCCAGCAGCTTGGCCCCGGGGCGCGGGCCGGTTTATTACGAGCAGTACTTC. Protein sequence: CASSLAPGRGPVYYEQYF.

The rearrangement uses TRBV19 and TRBJ2-1; possibly TRBD2 for D (5 bases). CDR1 and CDR2 from the germline V gene are LNHDA and SQIVND (reference sequence). The V and J ends lost 5 bases and 2 bases respectively, with 10 bases between them. The CDR3 contains 14 residues. This CDR3 is CASSPTTPYNEQFF. As DNA, the CDR3 is TGTGCCAGTAGTCCGACTACTCCCTACAATGAGCAGTTCTTC.

The chain is built from TRBV7-9 and TRBJ2-3, with a tentative D call TRBD2 (6 bases). CDR3 length: 16 amino acids. Germline CDR1 reads SEHNR; CDR2 reads FQNEAQ (reference sequence). V was clipped by 5 bases and J by 0 bases, with 15 bases between them. CDR3 sequence (DNA): TGTGCCAGCAGCACAATCGGGACTTTCAGCACAGATACGCAGTATTTT. Translation: CASSTIGTFSTDTQYF.